This T cell receptor beta chain was found in a study of CD4 and CD8 cells across lung adenocarcinoma regions. TCRdb called the PCR reads again in MiXCR, with one record for every CDR3 protein. The sample carries over 15,000 distinct CDR3 sequences, about half recorded once. The CDR3 covers 15 residues. Germline CDR1 MNHNS, CDR2 SASEGT. A word on this clonotype: The junction departs from germline at one end; a sequencing error may be responsible.

Localized lung adenocarcinoma, a non-small cell lung cancer, affected the donors. The sequencing sample was made of CD8+ T cells from the center of a lung tumor. The rearrangement links TRBV6-1 to TRBJ2-3; a weak D match, TRBD2 (7 bases). This receptor was obtained from a female donor with lung adenocarcinoma. The CD4 and CD8 labels of this study may be unreliable. The CDR3 is CARGEGGGGQETQYF. CDR3 sequence (DNA): TGTGCCAGGGGTGAGGGGGGCGGGGGCCAAGAGACGCAGTATTTC.